The 30 T cell receptor beta chains below all came from one sample that was sequenced in a study of blood T cell repertoires in COVID-19. The repertoire was sequenced with immunoSEQ multiplex PCR; TCRdb's copy has only in-frame clones and lacks some. The sample has 200,000 to 250,000 clones, 90% seen once. Material for sequencing was peripheral blood. Every receptor here comes from a man younger than 45 with COVID-19, enrolled during active disease.

CDR3 loop: CASSRAGDIQYF. The CDR3 region has the DNA TGTGCCAGCTCCCGCGCGGGAGACATTCAGTACTTC. The chain is built from TRBV18 and TRBJ2-4; TRBD2 matches 7 bases. J was trimmed by 8 bases and V by 6 bases; bases with no gene match: 4. The germline CDR1 and CDR2 sequences are KGHSH and LQKENI. This CDR3 region has 12 residues.

V and J are TRBV19 and TRBJ1-2; TRBD1 is a possible D gene (6 bases). Germline V gene lookup returns CDR1 LNHDA and CDR2 SQIVND (reference sequence). V was trimmed by 3 bases and J by 7 bases, leaving 12 bases between them. This CDR3 has 13 amino acids. The CDR3 bases are TGTGCCAGTAGTATGGGGACACCCCGTGGCTACACCTTC. Its protein is CASSMGTPRGYTF.

The chain joins TRBV5-1 to TRBJ2-2; unclear D gene. The CDR3 loop spans 14 amino acids. Trimming removed 0 bases from V and 5 bases from J, with 8 bases in between. Germline V CDR1 and CDR2: SGHRS, YFSETQ. Here the CDR3 reads CASSLVADTGELFF. The DNA of the CDR3 is TGCGCCAGCAGCTTGGTCGCGGATACCGGGGAGCTGTTTTTT.

This chain links TRBV28 with TRBJ2-7; 7 bases fit TRBD1. Trimming removed 10 bases from V and 7 bases from J; junction bases left unmatched: 13. This CDR3 is 13 amino acids long. Germline values: CDR1 MDHEN, CDR2 SYDVKM. CDR3 in amino acids: CATGWLSQGEQYF. The CDR3 bases are TGTGCCACCGGGTGGCTCTCACAGGGGGAGCAGTACTTC.

The genes are TRBV7-2 and TRBJ2-7; D possibly corresponds to TRBD2 (5 bases). The CDR3 consists of 14 residues. From germline, CDR1 is SGHTA and CDR2 FQGNSA. V was cut by 6 bases and J by 1 base, with 13 bases left in between. The CDR3 here is CASRLNGNSYEQYF. CDR3 sequence (DNA): TGTGCCAGCAGATTAAACGGGAATTCCTACGAGCAGTACTTC.

CDR3 sequence (DNA): TGTGCCTGGACCCCCGCTAAGGACACCTACAATGAGCAGTTCTTC. Its translation: CAWTPAKDTYNEQFF. The chain recombines TRBV30 with TRBJ2-1, with a weak D call TRBD1 (5 bases). The CDR3 consists of 15 residues. The V gene lost 4 bases and the J gene lost 2 bases, with 15 bases spanning the gap. CDR1 is GTSNPN, CDR2 SVGIG, per germline (reference sequence).

As concerns this clone: The junction shows a germline mismatch at one end, possibly a read error. The chain couples TRBV27 to TRBJ2-7, with 7 bases matching TRBD1. The germline CDR1 and CDR2 sequences are MNHEY and SMNVEV (reference sequence). The CDR3 spans 12 residues. This CDR3 reads CASGGTGQTPPF. In DNA, the CDR3 is TGTGCCAGCGGCGGCACGGGACAGACACCCCCCTTC.

The chain couples TRBV5-4 to TRBJ2-7; the match to TRBD2 covers 8 bases. Per the germline V gene, CDR1 is SGHNT and CDR2 is YYREEE (reference sequence). This CDR3 spans 13 amino acids. The V gene end was trimmed by 4 bases and the J gene end by 4 bases; junction bases not matched to a gene: 4. DNA of the CDR3: TGTGCCAGCAGCCCCGGGAGGGGATACGAGCAGTACTTC. It is translated as CASSPGRGYEQYF.

The chain recombines TRBV6-6 with TRBJ1-1; no clear D. Between the trimmed V and J ends, which lost 5 bases and 5 bases, there was a span of 15 bases. This CDR3 spans 14 amino acids. CDR1 and CDR2 (germline): MNHNY, SVGAGI (reference sequence). The CDR3, as DNA: TGTGCCAGCAGTACCGGAGTCGGTTGGACTGAAGCTTTCTTT. Translating gives CASSTGVGWTEAFF.

This chain connects TRBV7-9 to TRBJ1-2; no clear D. Trimming shortened V by 5 bases and J by 7 bases, and 17 bases separated the two germline ends. CDR3 length: 14 residues. The V gene's germline CDR1 is SEHNR and CDR2 FQNEAQ (reference sequence). The CDR3, as DNA: TGTGCCAGCAGCCAGACGGGTAGGTCTTCTGGCTACACCTTC. It yields the protein CASSQTGRSSGYTF.

The V gene is TRBV6-6, the J gene TRBJ1-1, with a weak D call TRBD1 (6 bases). The germline gives CDR1 MNHNY, CDR2 SVGAGI (reference sequence). The CDR3 covers 14 residues. V lost 8 bases and J 5 bases, leaving 18 bases between the germline ends. The CDR3 coding sequence is TGTGCCAGCCTCCGGGGGGGCAGTCAAACTGAAGCTTTCTTT. Its protein is CASLRGGSQTEAFF.

The V and J genes are TRBV4-2 and TRBJ2-3; D remains unclear. V was clipped by 1 base and J by 1 base, with 12 bases between them. This CDR3 is 16 amino acids long. CDR1 is LGHNA, CDR2 YNFKEQ, per germline. CDR3 bases: TGTGCCAGCAGCCAAGGCGCGCACCCGGGCACAGATACGCAGTATTTT. It yields the protein CASSQGAHPGTDTQYF.

V and J are TRBV24-1 and TRBJ2-1, with 7 positions matching TRBD1. Trimming cost V 9 bases and J 3 bases; bases outside gene matches: 13. Germline V gene lookup returns CDR1 KGHDR and CDR2 SFDVKD. The CDR3 is made up of 16 amino acids. The CDR3 DNA sequence: TGTGCCACCGCCCCCGGGACAGTATCAGACTACAATGAGCAGTTCTTC. As protein: CATAPGTVSDYNEQFF.

The V call is TRBV9, the J call TRBJ1-2; D is uncertain. The germline gives CDR1 SGDLS, CDR2 YYNGEE. Trimming took 0 bases from V and 2 from J, leaving 11 bases between them. This CDR3 is built from 15 residues. The CDR3, as DNA: TGTGCCAGCAGCGTAGGAGTAGAAAAAAACTATGGCTACACCTTC. Amino acid sequence: CASSVGVEKNYGYTF.

The rearrangement uses TRBV3-1 (or the pseudogene TRBV3-2) and TRBJ1-5; weak D call: TRBD1 (6 bases). The CDR3 length is 15 residues. Germline CDR1 is LGHDT and CDR2 is YNNKEL (reference sequence). Trimming shortened V by 4 bases and J by 2 bases, and 12 bases separated the two germline ends. The DNA for the CDR3 is TGTGCCAGCAGCCGGGGGGGCGCGGGCAATCAGCCCCAGCATTTT. It translates to CASSRGGAGNQPQHF.

The chain couples TRBV4-3 to TRBJ1-1, with D possibly TRBD1 on 6 matching bases. Germline CDR1 is LGHNA and CDR2 is YSLEER. The V end was cut by 0 bases, the J end by 5 bases, with 7 bases between. The CDR3 runs to 13 residues. CDR3 sequence reads: CASSQDQGTEAFF. As DNA, the CDR3 is TGCGCCAGCAGCCAAGATCAGGGGACTGAAGCTTTCTTT.

The chain has TRBV12-3 or TRBV12-4 and TRBJ1-2, with 7 bases aligning to TRBD1. The length of the CDR3 is 13 residues. V was clipped by 5 bases and J by 4 bases; unmatched bases: 4. The CDR3 protein is CASSHKGAYGYTF. CDR3 DNA: TGTGCCAGCAGTCATAAGGGGGCCTATGGCTACACCTTC.

The chain uses TRBV11-3 and TRBJ2-1; 10 bases are a match to TRBD2. Trimming removed 2 bases from V and 3 bases from J; junction bases left unmatched: 7. The CDR3 runs to 17 residues. The V gene's germline CDR1 is SGHNT and CDR2 YENEEA. CDR3 nucleotide sequence: TGTGCCAGCAGCTTAATGCTAGCGGGAGTTTACTACAATGAGCAGTTCTTC. This encodes CASSLMLAGVYYNEQFF. The whole variable domain, remainder taken from reference TRBV11-3 and TRBJ2-1, is EAGVVQSPRYKIIEKKQPVAFWCNPISGHNTLYWYLQNLGQGPELLIRYENEEAVDDSQLPKDRFSAERLKGVDSTLKIQPAELGDSAVYLCASSLMLAGVYYNEQFFGPGTRLTVL.

V and J are TRBV7-2 and TRBJ2-1; 16 bases fit TRBD2. There are 18 residues in the CDR3. Germline assignment: CDR1 SGHTA and CDR2 FQGNSA. Losses at the gene ends were 5 bases for V and 2 bases for J; bases not matched to a gene: 6. The CDR3 is CASSGTGTSGGAYNEQFF. The DNA of the CDR3 is TGTGCCAGCAGCGGCACCGGGACTAGCGGGGGGGCCTACAATGAGCAGTTCTTC.

This clone was detected ten times or more. The J gene is TRBJ1-4, the V gene TRBV9; D is uncertain. CDR1 and CDR2 (germline): SGDLS, YYNGEE. This CDR3 has 13 residues. V was trimmed by 4 bases and J by 0 bases, leaving 4 bases between them. Here the CDR3 DNA reads TGTGCCAGCAGCCGCGCAACTAATGAAAAACTGTTTTTT. This codes for CASSRATNEKLFF.

Here the CDR3 reads CASSQREKLFF. As DNA, the CDR3 is TGTGCCAGCAGCCAGAGGGAAAAACTGTTTTTT. The V gene is TRBV14, the J gene TRBJ1-4; D not resolved. The CDR3 extends over 11 amino acids. Per the germline V gene, CDR1 is SGHDN and CDR2 is FVKESK. Trimming took off 3 bases at V and 8 bases at J, with 4 bases between the two ends.

V gene TRBV4-3 combines with J gene TRBJ2-6, with D tentatively TRBD1 (6 bases). CDR3 length: 17 residues. From germline, CDR1 is LGHNA and CDR2 YSLEER. Trimming stripped 4 bases from V and 1 base from J, with 14 bases between. CDR3 bases: TGCGCCAGCAGCCTACAGGGCCCCCTTTCTGGGGCCAACGTCCTGACTTTC. Encoded protein: CASSLQGPLSGANVLTF.

Here the CDR3 reads CASSRTASFGNTIYF. The CDR3 DNA reads as TGTGCCAGTAGTAGGACAGCATCTTTCGGAAACACCATATATTTT. The chain employs TRBV19 and TRBJ1-3; weak D call: TRBD1 (6 bases). Looked up from germline, CDR1 is LNHDA and CDR2 is SQIVND (reference sequence). This CDR3 region has 15 residues. V was clipped by 4 bases and J by 4 bases, with 14 bases between them.

The chain uses TRBV28 and TRBJ2-1, with TRBD2 identical over 14 bases. The CDR3 length is 16 residues. V gave up 8 bases and J gave up 4 bases; unmatched junction bases: 7. CDR1 MDHEN and CDR2 SYDVKM come from the germline V gene. The DNA of the CDR3 is TGTGCCAGCCTCACCCGACTAGCGGGAGGGTACAATGAGCAGTTCTTC. This codes for CASLTRLAGGYNEQFF.

This chain connects TRBV7-2 to TRBJ2-7; 9 bases line up with TRBD1. The CDR3 spans 15 residues. The trim removed 6 bases at V and 0 bases at J, leaving 6 bases unmatched. CDR1 and CDR2 (germline): SGHTA, FQGNSA. The CDR3 protein is CASSPQGALSYEQYF. In DNA, the CDR3 is TGTGCCAGCAGTCCACAGGGGGCCCTCTCCTACGAGCAGTACTTC.

The V gene is TRBV9, the J gene TRBJ2-1; 9 bases map to TRBD2. The ends lost 0 bases at V and 7 bases at J; junction bases unmatched: 5. The V gene's germline CDR1 is SGDLS and CDR2 YYNGEE. This CDR3 is built from 15 residues. CDR3 loop: CASSVAGGRGNEQFF. In nucleotides, the CDR3 is TGTGCCAGCAGCGTAGCGGGCGGGAGGGGAAATGAGCAGTTCTTC.

This chain links TRBV5-1 with TRBJ2-7; 8 nucleotides agree with TRBD1. V dropped 2 bases and J dropped 3; count of bases not matched to a gene: 16. The CDR3 is 18 residues long. Germline assignment: CDR1 SGHRS and CDR2 YFSETQ. In nucleotides, the CDR3 is TGCGCCAGCAGCTTAGGGGGACAGGCCAGTATAGGCGGCTACGAGCAGTACTTC. It encodes CASSLGGQASIGGYEQYF. Full variable domain (outside the CDR3, taken from reference TRBV5-1 and TRBJ2-7): KAGVTQTPRYLIKTRGQQVTLSCSPISGHRSVSWYQQTPGQGLQFLFEYFSETQRNKGNFPGRFSGRQFSNSRSEMNVSTLELGDSALYLCASSLGGQASIGGYEQYFGPGTRLTVT.

The chain has TRBV28 and TRBJ2-7; 9 positions match TRBD1. Germline V gene sequence: CDR1 MDHEN, CDR2 SYDVKM. There are 15 residues in the CDR3. The trim removed 1 base at V and 5 bases at J, leaving 6 bases unmatched. CDR3 region: CASSLSGTGSHEQYF. CDR3 coding DNA: TGTGCCAGCAGTTTATCAGGGACAGGGAGCCACGAGCAGTACTTC.

The gene calls are TRBV7-9 and TRBJ1-1; D is unresolved. CDR1 and CDR2 from the germline V gene are SEHNR and FQNEAQ (reference sequence). V lost 9 bases and J lost 0, with 14 bases in between. This CDR3 comprises 14 residues. CDR3 amino acids: CASSLGLVNTEAFF. The CDR3 region has the DNA TGTGCCAGTTCCTTGGGCTTGGTGAACACTGAAGCTTTCTTT.

V gene TRBV5-1 combines with J gene TRBJ2-1; TRBD2 agrees at 11 bases. Germline CDR1 reads SGHRS; CDR2 reads YFSETQ. The CDR3 runs to 15 residues. The V segment lost 3 bases and the J segment 6 bases; nucleotides outside the gene matches: 5. The CDR3 loop reads CASSSLAGVGNEQFF. The DNA of the CDR3 is TGCGCCAGCAGCTCACTAGCGGGAGTAGGCAATGAGCAGTTCTTC.